Detailed here is one T cell receptor (beta chain). Its target is not known. Germline V gene lookup returns CDR1 DFQATT and CDR2 SNEGSKA (reference sequence). The CDR3 covers 14 residues. The entry originates in a study of T cells expressing NK-cell markers. Study in general: Underlying the TCR beta repertoires were sorted CD3+CD56+NKG2C+, CD3+CD56+NKG2C- and CD3+CD56-NKG2C+ T cells. Eight donors were sequenced, of whom seven were HCMV-seropositive, while the remaining one was HCMV-seronegative.

Study observations and caveats: Of the CD8+ T cell pool in about 6 donors, about 1.0-7.0% was accounted for by dominant NKG2C+ clonotypes. The CD3+CD56-NKG2C+ fraction of several donors was also led by these clonotypes.

TCRdb reprocessed the 5' RACE reads and keeps a single row for each CDR3 protein, giving no DNA. With around 280,000 distinct CDR3 sequences in the sample, the ten largest clones hold about 0.39%. Sequenced: blood T cells: a sorted CD56 or NKG2C T cell subset, CD4+ or CD8+ T cells, or bulk PBMC T cells (not recorded which). The chain recombines TRBV20-1 with TRBJ2-1; TCRdb's D call of TRBD2 is untestable without DNA. This TCR came from a man younger than 35 in good health. The CDR3 sequence: CSAMGLAGKNEQFF.